Below are 6 T cell receptor beta chains sequenced from a single sample in a study of T cell responses to AZD1222 COVID-19 vaccine. Profiling relied on immunoSEQ multiplex PCR, and the TCRdb table lists in-frame clones only, not all of them. The data contain about 86,000 clones, roughly 90% of them singletons. The material was peripheral blood, obtained 28 days after the second AZD1222 dose. Receptors were obtained from an adult who received the AZD1222 COVID-19 vaccine.

The chain uses TRBV19 and TRBJ1-2; 8 positions match TRBD1. CDR1 is LNHDA, CDR2 SQIVND, per germline (reference sequence). This CDR3 is built from 18 residues. The junction had 22 bases not matched to a gene; V was cut back by 6 bases and J by 7 bases. The CDR3 DNA is TGTGCCAGTAGCAACCCGCTACTCCAGGGGGCGCACATGGGTGGCTACACCTTC. Protein product: CASSNPLLQGAHMGGYTF.

This clone has just a few counts. For the CDR3, the DNA is TGTGCCAGCAGTTTACTCGTCCCCTACGAGCAGTACTTC. Encoded protein: CASSLLVPYEQYF. The chain combines TRBV28 with TRBJ2-7; D not certain. The ends were cut back, 2 bases at V and 2 bases at J, with 7 bases in the middle. CDR1 and CDR2 (germline): MDHEN, SYDVKM. CDR3 length: 13 residues.

The V call is TRBV5-5, the J call TRBJ2-2, with 10 bases lining up with TRBD2. Germline V CDR1 and CDR2: SGHKS, YYEKEE (reference sequence). The CDR3 covers 17 residues. The J segment lost 7 bases and the V segment lost 1 base, leaving 10 bases of the junction unmatched. CDR3 sequence: CASSLTGLAISVGELFF. DNA of the CDR3: TGTGCCAGCAGCTTGACGGGACTAGCGATTTCGGTCGGGGAGCTGTTTTTT.

The chain joins TRBV7-2 to TRBJ2-6; D is undetermined. Germline loops: CDR1 SGHTA, CDR2 FQGNSA. V lost 4 bases, J lost 1 base, and 14 bases lay in between. CDR3 size: 17 residues. This CDR3 reads CASSSAFVGSGANVLTF. CDR3 coding DNA: TGTGCCAGCAGCTCAGCTTTTGTCGGGTCTGGGGCCAACGTCCTGACTTTC. Looking up the rest from reference TRBV7-2 and TRBJ2-6 gives the full variable domain: GAGVSQSPSNKVTEKGKDVELRCDPISGHTALYWYRQSLGQGLEFLIYFQGNSAPDKSGLPSDRFSAERTGGSVSTLTIQRTQQEDSAVYLCASSSAFVGSGANVLTFGAGSRLTVL.

The chain is built from TRBV5-1 and TRBJ1-2; D is possibly TRBD1 (6 bases). CDR3 size: 13 residues. The V gene lost 7 bases and the J gene lost 7 bases, with 17 bases spanning the gap. Germline CDR1 reads SGHRS; CDR2 reads YFSETQ. The CDR3 DNA reads TGCGCCAGCTACCTACCGGGACAAATTGGCTACACCTTC. The encoded protein is CASYLPGQIGYTF.

DNA for the CDR3: TGTGCCAGCAAATGGTGGACAGGAACGGATGGCTACACCTTC. As protein: CASKWWTGTDGYTF. The chain recombines TRBV28 with TRBJ1-2; 7 bases are a match to TRBD1. This CDR3 has 14 residues. Germline V gene lookup returns CDR1 MDHEN and CDR2 SYDVKM. V gave up 7 bases and J gave up 6 bases; unmatched junction bases: 11.